The clone carrying this T cell receptor (beta chain) was counted once. Its matching antigen is unknown. The repertoire was sequenced with immunoSEQ multiplex PCR; TCRdb's copy has only in-frame clones and lacks some. Of about 46,000 clones in the sample, approximately 95% were seen once. During surgery, about 0.5-1 mL peripheral blood was drawn from four of eight donors. The data derive from a study of human thymus T cells. Study-level findings and limits: Biased V and J segment usage appeared in thymus and peripheral blood.

Deletions cut 0 bases from V and 1 base from J, with 9 bases between. Germline V gene data show CDR1 as SGDLS and CDR2 as YYNGEE. This CDR3 has 15 amino acids. Sequenced material: blood. This receptor was obtained from a girl under three years old with a congenital heart defect but otherwise immunologically healthy. The chain is built from TRBV9 and TRBJ2-3, with D unclear. The CDR3 nucleotides read TGTGCCAGCAGCGTAGCCTTGGTGGGCACAGATACGCAGTATTTT. Its translation: CASSVALVGTDTQYF. Using reference TRBV9 and TRBJ2-3 for the parts outside the CDR3, the full variable domain is DSGVTQTPKHLITATGQRVTLRCSPRSGDLSVYWYQQSLDQGLQFLIQYYNGEERAKGNILERFSAQQFPDLHSELNLSSLELGDSALYFCASSVALVGTDTQYFGPGTRLTVL.